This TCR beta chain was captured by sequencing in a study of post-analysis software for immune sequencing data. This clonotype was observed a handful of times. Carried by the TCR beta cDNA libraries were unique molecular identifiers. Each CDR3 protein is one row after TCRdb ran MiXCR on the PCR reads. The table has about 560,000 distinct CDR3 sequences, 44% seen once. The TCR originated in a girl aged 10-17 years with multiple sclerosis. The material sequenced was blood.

The CDR3 region has the DNA TGTGCCAGCAGTTCGGGAGGGGGACTCGAGCAGTACTTC. Translating gives CASSSGGGLEQYF. V is TRBV12-3 or TRBV12-4 and J is TRBJ2-7; TRBD2 agrees at 8 bases. This CDR3 has 13 amino acids. Germline trimming cut 4 bases from V and 6 bases from J; bases unmatched to any gene: 5.